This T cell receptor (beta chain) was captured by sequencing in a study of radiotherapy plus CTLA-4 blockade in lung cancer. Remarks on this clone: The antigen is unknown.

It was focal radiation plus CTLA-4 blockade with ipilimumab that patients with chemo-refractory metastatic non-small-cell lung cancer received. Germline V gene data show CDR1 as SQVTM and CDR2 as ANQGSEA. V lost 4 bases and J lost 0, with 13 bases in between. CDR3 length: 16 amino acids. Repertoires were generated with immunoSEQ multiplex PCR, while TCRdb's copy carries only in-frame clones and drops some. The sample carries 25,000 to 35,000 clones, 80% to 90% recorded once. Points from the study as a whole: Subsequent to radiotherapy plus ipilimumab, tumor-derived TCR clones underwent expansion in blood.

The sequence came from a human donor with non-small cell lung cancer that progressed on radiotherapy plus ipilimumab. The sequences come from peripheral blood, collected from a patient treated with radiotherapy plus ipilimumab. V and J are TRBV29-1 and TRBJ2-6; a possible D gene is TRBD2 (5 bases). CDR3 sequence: CSVGPGGLSGANVLTF. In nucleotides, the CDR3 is TGCAGCGTTGGGCCAGGAGGTCTCTCTGGGGCCAACGTCCTGACTTTC.